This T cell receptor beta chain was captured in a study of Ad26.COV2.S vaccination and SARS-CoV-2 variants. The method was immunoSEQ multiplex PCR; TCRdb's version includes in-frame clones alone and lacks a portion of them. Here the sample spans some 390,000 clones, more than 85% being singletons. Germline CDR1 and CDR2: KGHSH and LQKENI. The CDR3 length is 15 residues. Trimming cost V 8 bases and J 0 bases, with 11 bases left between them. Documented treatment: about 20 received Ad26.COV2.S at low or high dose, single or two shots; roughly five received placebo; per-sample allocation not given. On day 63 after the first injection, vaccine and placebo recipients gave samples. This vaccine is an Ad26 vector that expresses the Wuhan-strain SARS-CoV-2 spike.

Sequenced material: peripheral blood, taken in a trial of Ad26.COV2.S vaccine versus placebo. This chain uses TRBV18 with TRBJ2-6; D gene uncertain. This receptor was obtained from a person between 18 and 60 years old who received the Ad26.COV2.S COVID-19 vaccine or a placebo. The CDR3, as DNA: TGTGCCAGCACCACCGGGCGCTCTGGGGCCAACGTCCTGACTTTC. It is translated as CASTTGRSGANVLTF.